Below, 14 T cell receptor beta chains from the same sample are listed, as sequenced in a study of Ad26.COV2.S vaccination and SARS-CoV-2 variants. Measured with immunoSEQ multiplex PCR; TCRdb has only the in-frame clones, and not every one. The table includes roughly 320,000 clones, about 86% detected once. Treatment in this sample: 15 to 20 received Ad26.COV2.S at low or high dose, single or two shots; 5 received placebo; per-sample allocation not given. Day 63 after the first injection of vaccine or placebo was the sampling time. Source: peripheral blood, taken in a trial of Ad26.COV2.S vaccine versus placebo. The receptors stem from a person aged 18 to 65 who received the Ad26.COV2.S COVID-19 vaccine or a placebo.

The rearrangement uses TRBV6-5 and TRBJ1-3; no definite D call. CDR3 length: 14 residues. V lost 5 bases to trimming and J lost 0 bases, with 8 bases between them. Germline V gene lookup returns CDR1 MNHEY and CDR2 SVGAGI. In nucleotides, the CDR3 is TGTGCCAGCAGTAGGATTAGCTCTGGAAACACCATATATTTT. As protein: CASSRISSGNTIYF.

Remarks on this clone: The sample contains more than one DNA sequence encoding this CDR3. V usage is TRBV20-1 and J usage is TRBJ2-7; maybe TRBD1 (5 bases). Trimming pared 5 bases from V and 3 bases from J, leaving 8 bases between. Germline V gives CDR1 DFQATT, CDR2 SNEGSKA (reference sequence). The CDR3 length is 11 residues. CDR3 protein: CSASRVYEQYF. As DNA, the CDR3 is TGCAGTGCTTCCAGGGTCTACGAGCAGTACTTC.

The V and J genes are TRBV19 and TRBJ2-7; D remains ambiguous. Germline V gene lookup returns CDR1 LNHDA and CDR2 SQIVND (reference sequence). The CDR3 is made up of 14 amino acids. V was shortened by 4 bases and J by 0 bases, with 10 bases between the two germline ends. CDR3 in DNA: TGTGCCAGTAGTAACGAGGCCGGCTCCTACGAGCAGTACTTC. Protein: CASSNEAGSYEQYF.

This clone has a handful of counts. The chain employs TRBV6-5 and TRBJ2-2, with TRBD2 as a possible D gene (6 bases). Germline CDR1 MNHEY, CDR2 SVGAGI. The CDR3 consists of 14 residues. Deletions cut 4 bases from V and 5 bases from J, with 11 bases between. The CDR3 reads CASSSTSSTGELFF. CDR3 bases: TGTGCCAGCAGTTCTACTAGCTCTACCGGGGAGCTGTTTTTT.

The genes are TRBV18 and TRBJ2-3; tentatively, D is TRBD1 or TRBD2 (5 bases each). CDR1 is KGHSH, CDR2 LQKENI, per germline. The V and J ends lost 4 bases and 1 base respectively, with 9 bases between them. CDR3 length: 14 amino acids. CDR3 nucleotide sequence: TGTGCCAGCTCACGAGGGGCTCGCACAGATACGCAGTATTTT. Amino acid sequence: CASSRGARTDTQYF.

V and J are TRBV7-2 and TRBJ2-5; D remains ambiguous. The ends were cut back, 7 bases at V and 0 bases at J, with 12 bases in the middle. Germline V gives CDR1 SGHTA, CDR2 FQGNSA. The CDR3 covers 14 residues. The CDR3 DNA follows: TGTGCCAGCAACCCGACAACGTACCAAGAGACCCAGTACTTC. Protein product: CASNPTTYQETQYF.

The chain carries TRBV2 and TRBJ2-5; 9 nucleotides line up with TRBD2. Germline loops: CDR1 SNHLY, CDR2 FYNNEI. V was pared by 3 bases and J by 5 bases, with 4 bases of the junction left unmatched. The length of the CDR3 is 14 residues. The CDR3 DNA sequence: TGTGCCAGCAGTGATTGGCTAGCGGGGGAGACCCAGTACTTC. It translates to CASSDWLAGETQYF.

The rearrangement uses TRBV21-1 and TRBJ2-3; the D segment call TRBD1 is taken from the table without a DNA check. TRBV21-1 is annotated as a pseudogene. CDR3 length: 14 residues. The CDR3 is CASSKTGGADTQYF. For the CDR3, the DNA is TGTGCCAGCAGCAAGACAGGGGGTGCAGATACGCAGTATTTT.

This clone was recorded only once. The chain carries TRBV19 and TRBJ2-7; D might be TRBD1 (6 bases). The CDR3 contains 15 residues. CDR1 is LNHDA, CDR2 SQIVND, per germline (reference sequence). V lost 4 bases, J lost 4 bases, and 17 bases lay in between. The chain's CDR3 is CASSRAGVGVYEQYF. CDR3 in DNA: TGTGCCAGTAGTAGAGCAGGGGTCGGTGTTTACGAGCAGTACTTC.

CDR3 loop: CASSYSGGIDTQYF. CDR3 DNA sequence: TGTGCCAGCAGTTACTCGGGGGGAATAGATACGCAGTATTTT. This rearrangement joins TRBV6-2 or TRBV6-3 to TRBJ2-3; D is perhaps TRBD2 (6 bases). V was pared by 0 bases and J by 5 bases, with 9 bases between. The CDR3 sequence is 14 residues long. Germline CDR1 and CDR2: MNHEY and SVGEGT.

V gene TRBV5-4 combines with J gene TRBJ2-3, with 9 positions matching TRBD2. The germline CDR1 and CDR2 sequences are SGHNT and YYREEE (reference sequence). This CDR3 is built from 14 residues. Trimming removed 4 bases from V and 4 bases from J; junction bases left unmatched: 4. The CDR3 region is CASSLLAGADTQYF. CDR3 coding DNA: TGTGCCAGCAGCCTATTAGCGGGGGCAGATACGCAGTATTTT.

The V call is TRBV5-4, the J call TRBJ1-2; D unclear. The V gene lost 2 bases and the J gene lost 7 bases, with 15 bases spanning the gap. Germline assignment: CDR1 SGHNT and CDR2 YYREEE (reference sequence). The CDR3 is 14 amino acids. CDR3 nucleotides: TGTGCCAGCAGCTTCGGCGCTGAAGTGGGTGGCTACACCTTC. Encoded protein: CASSFGAEVGGYTF.

The CDR3 nucleotides are TGTGCCACCAGGATGGGGTCGGAGCAGCCCCAGCATTTT. It specifies CATRMGSEQPQHF. The rearrangement joins TRBV15 to TRBJ1-5; D gene ambiguous. Trimming shortened V by 6 bases and J by 7 bases, and 13 bases separated the two germline ends. The CDR3 runs to 13 residues. The germline V gene encodes CDR1 LNHNV and CDR2 YYDKDF (reference sequence). The full variable domain, with the rest looked up from reference TRBV15 and TRBJ1-5, is DAMVIQNPRYQVTQFGKPVTLSCSQTLNHNVMYWYQQKSSQAPKLLFHYYDKDFNNEADTPDNFQSRRPNTSFCFLDIRSPGLGDTAMYLCATRMGSEQPQHFGDGTRLSIL.

The CDR3 here is CASSITTGRNTEAFF. The CDR3 DNA is TGTGCCAGTAGTATAACGACAGGGCGAAACACTGAAGCTTTCTTT. The chain recombines TRBV19 with TRBJ1-1; 7 positions agree with TRBD1. Germline V lookup: CDR1 LNHDA, CDR2 SQIVND (reference sequence). V shed 2 bases and J 2 bases; nucleotides not matched to a gene: 5. The CDR3 is 15 amino acids.